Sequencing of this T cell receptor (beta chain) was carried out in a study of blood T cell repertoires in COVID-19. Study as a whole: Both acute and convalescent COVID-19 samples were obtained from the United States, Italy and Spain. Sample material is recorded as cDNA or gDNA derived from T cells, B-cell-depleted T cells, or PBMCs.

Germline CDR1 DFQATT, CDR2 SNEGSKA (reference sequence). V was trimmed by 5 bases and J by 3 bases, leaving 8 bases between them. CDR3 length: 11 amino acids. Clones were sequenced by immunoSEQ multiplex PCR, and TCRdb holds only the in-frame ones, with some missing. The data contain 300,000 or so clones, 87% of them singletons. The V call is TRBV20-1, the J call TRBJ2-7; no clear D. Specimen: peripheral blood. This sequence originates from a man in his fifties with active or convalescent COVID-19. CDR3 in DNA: TGCAGTGCTTCGAACGGCTACGAGCAGTACTTC. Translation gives CSASNGYEQYF.